This T cell receptor beta chain was captured by sequencing in a study of technical replicates of blood from a handful of donors. The CDR3 is made up of 15 amino acids. The germline CDR1 and CDR2 sequences are SGHRS and YFSETQ. The V gene end was trimmed by 4 bases and the J gene end by 5 bases; junction bases not matched to a gene: 11. Data came from immunoSEQ multiplex PCR; TCRdb stores just in-frame clones and leaves some out. The repertoire holds over 10,000 clones, with approximately 95% as singletons. In this sample, this clone turned up once. The chain uses TRBV5-1 and TRBJ1-2, with 7 positions matching TRBD1. Specimen: PBMCs. The clonotype originates from a human donor in good health. The CDR3 coding sequence is TGCGCCAGCAGCAGAGGACAGGTCGACGGGTATGGCTACACCTTC. Translating it yields CASSRGQVDGYGYTF.